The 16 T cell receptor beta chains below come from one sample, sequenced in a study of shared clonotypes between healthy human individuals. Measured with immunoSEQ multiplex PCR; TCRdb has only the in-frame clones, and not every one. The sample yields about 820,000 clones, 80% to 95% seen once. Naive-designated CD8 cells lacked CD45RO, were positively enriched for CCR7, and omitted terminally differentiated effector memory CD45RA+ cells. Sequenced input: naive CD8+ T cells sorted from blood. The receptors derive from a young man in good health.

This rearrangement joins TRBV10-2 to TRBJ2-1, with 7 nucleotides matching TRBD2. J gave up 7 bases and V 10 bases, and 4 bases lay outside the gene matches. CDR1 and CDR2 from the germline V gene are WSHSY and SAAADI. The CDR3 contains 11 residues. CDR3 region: CATGAGNEQFF. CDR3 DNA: TGCGCCACCGGAGCGGGAAATGAGCAGTTCTTC.

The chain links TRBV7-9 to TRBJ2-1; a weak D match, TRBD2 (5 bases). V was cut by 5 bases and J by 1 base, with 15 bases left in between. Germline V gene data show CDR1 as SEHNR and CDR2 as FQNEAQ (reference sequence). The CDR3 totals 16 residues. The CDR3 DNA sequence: TGTGCCAGCAGCGCCCACTCTAGAGGGTCCTACAATGAGCAGTTCTTC. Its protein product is CASSAHSRGSYNEQFF.

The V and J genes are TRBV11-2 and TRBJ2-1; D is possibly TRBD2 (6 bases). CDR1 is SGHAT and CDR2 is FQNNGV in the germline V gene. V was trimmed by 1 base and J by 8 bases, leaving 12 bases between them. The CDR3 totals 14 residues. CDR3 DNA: TGTGCCAGCAGCTTAGGCCTCGGCGGGGATGAGCAGTTCTTC. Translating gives CASSLGLGGDEQFF.

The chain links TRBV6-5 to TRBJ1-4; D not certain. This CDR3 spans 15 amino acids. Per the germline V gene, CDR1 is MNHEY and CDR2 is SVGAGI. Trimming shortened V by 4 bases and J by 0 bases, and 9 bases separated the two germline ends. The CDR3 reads CASSSVRATNEKLFF. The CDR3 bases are TGTGCCAGCAGTTCAGTACGGGCAACTAATGAAAAACTGTTTTTT.

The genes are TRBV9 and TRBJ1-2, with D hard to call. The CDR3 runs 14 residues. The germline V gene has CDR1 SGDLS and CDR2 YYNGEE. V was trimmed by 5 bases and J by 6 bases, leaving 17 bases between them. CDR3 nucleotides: TGTGCCAGCAGTGGGAACAGACTTCTAGATGGCTACACCTTC. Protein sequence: CASSGNRLLDGYTF.

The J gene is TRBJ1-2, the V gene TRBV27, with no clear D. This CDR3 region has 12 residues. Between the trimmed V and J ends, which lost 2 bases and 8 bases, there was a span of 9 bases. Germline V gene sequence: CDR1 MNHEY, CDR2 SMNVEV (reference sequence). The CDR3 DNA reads TGTGCCAGCAGTTTAATGGGAGAAGGCTACACCTTC. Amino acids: CASSLMGEGYTF.

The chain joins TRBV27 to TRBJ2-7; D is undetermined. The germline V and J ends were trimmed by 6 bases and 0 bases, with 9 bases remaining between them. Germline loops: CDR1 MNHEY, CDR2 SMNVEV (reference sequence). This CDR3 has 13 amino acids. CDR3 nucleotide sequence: TGTGCCAGCAGACTCAGGAGCTCCTACGAGCAGTACTTC. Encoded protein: CASRLRSSYEQYF.

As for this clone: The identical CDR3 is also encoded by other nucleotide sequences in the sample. The CDR3 coding sequence is TGTGCCAGCAGTTTTTCTGGGGCCAACGTCCTGACTTTC. It codes for CASSFSGANVLTF. This chain links TRBV28 with TRBJ2-6; D is undetermined. The CDR3 is 13 amino acids. V lost 3 bases to trimming and J lost 1 base, with 1 base between them. The germline V gene has CDR1 MDHEN and CDR2 SYDVKM.

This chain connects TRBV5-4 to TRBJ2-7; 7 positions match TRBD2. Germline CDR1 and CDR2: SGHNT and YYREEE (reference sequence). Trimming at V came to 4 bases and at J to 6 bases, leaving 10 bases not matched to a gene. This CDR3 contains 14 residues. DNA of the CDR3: TGTGCCAGCAGCACCACCGGGGGGATCGGCGAGCAGTACTTC. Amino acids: CASSTTGGIGEQYF.

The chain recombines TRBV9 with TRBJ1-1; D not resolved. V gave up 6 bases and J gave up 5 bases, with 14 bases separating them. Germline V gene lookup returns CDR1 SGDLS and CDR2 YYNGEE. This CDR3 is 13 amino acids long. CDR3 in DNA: TGTGCCAGCACACCACTAGCGGGTACTGAAGCTTTCTTT. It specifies CASTPLAGTEAFF. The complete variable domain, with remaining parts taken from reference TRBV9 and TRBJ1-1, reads DSGVTQTPKHLITATGQRVTLRCSPRSGDLSVYWYQQSLDQGLQFLIQYYNGEERAKGNILERFSAQQFPDLHSELNLSSLELGDSALYFCASTPLAGTEAFFGQGTRLTVV.

The chain's CDR3 is CSVRKEDSYEQYF. CDR3 bases: TGCAGCGTTCGAAAGGAGGACAGCTACGAGCAGTACTTC. The chain joins TRBV29-1 to TRBJ2-7; D might be TRBD1 (6 bases). V lost 5 bases, J lost 3 bases, and 14 bases lay in between. CDR1 is SQVTM, CDR2 ANQGSEA, per germline. This CDR3 has 13 residues.

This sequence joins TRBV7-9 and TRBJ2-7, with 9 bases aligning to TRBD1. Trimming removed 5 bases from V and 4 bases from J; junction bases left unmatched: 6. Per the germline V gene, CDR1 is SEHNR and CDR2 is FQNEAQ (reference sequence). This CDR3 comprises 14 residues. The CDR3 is CASSEGQGRYEQYF. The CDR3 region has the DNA TGTGCCAGCAGCGAAGGACAGGGGAGGTACGAGCAGTACTTC.

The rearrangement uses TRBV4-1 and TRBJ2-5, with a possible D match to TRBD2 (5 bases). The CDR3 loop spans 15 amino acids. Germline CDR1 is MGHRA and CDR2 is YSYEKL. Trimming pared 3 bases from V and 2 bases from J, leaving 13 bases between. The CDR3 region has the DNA TGCGCCAGCAGCCAGACGCGACTACCGCAAGAGACCCAGTACTTC. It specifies CASSQTRLPQETQYF.

The CDR3 nucleotides are TGCGCCAGCAGCCAATTTTCGCTAGGCACAGATACGCAGTATTTT. It encodes CASSQFSLGTDTQYF. The V gene is TRBV4-3, the J gene TRBJ2-3; D not certain. V shed 2 bases and J shed 1 base, with 10 bases lying between them. CDR3 length: 15 amino acids. Germline-derived CDR1 and CDR2 are LGHNA and YSLEER.

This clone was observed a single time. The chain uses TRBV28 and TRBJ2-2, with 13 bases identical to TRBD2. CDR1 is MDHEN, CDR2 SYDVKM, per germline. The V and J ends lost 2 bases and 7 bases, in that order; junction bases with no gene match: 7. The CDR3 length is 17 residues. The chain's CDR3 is CASSLIGTSGTGGELFF. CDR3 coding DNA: TGTGCCAGCAGTTTAATAGGGACTAGCGGGACTGGCGGGGAGCTGTTTTTT. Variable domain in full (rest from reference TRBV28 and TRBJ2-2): DVKVTQSSRYLVKRTGEKVFLECVQDMDHENMFWYRQDPGLGLRLIYFSYDVKMKEKGDIPEGYSVSREKKERFSLILESASTNQTSMYLCASSLIGTSGTGGELFFGEGSRLTVL.

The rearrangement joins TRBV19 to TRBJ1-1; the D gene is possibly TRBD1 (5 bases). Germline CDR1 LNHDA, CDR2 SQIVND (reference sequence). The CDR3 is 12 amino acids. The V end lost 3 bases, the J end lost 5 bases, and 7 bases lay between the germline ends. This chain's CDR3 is CASSIQGTEAFF. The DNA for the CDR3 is TGTGCCAGTAGTATTCAGGGTACTGAAGCTTTCTTT.